This TCR beta chain is drawn from a study of OX40 agonist ivuxolimab in advanced cancers. In this sample, this clone turned up once. The table came from immunoSEQ multiplex PCR; TCRdb's copy has only in-frame clones and leaves some out. The table includes 70,000 to 75,000 clones, around 81% detected once. This CDR3 region has 16 residues. Per germline, CDR1 SGHNT and CDR2 YYREEE (reference sequence). J was trimmed by 4 bases and V by 0 bases; bases with no gene match: 4. This chain links TRBV5-4 with TRBJ2-3, with 11 bases that match TRBD1. The sequence was collected from an adult with an advanced solid tumor such as melanoma, head and neck, liver or kidney cancer. This material consisted of CD4+ or CD8+ T cells sorted from blood, taken in a trial of the OX40 agonist ivuxolimab. This CDR3 is CASSLAGTGGADTQYF. As DNA, the CDR3 is TGTGCCAGCAGCTTGGCCGGGACAGGGGGAGCAGATACGCAGTATTTT.